Listed here are 5 T cell receptor beta chains from one sample, sequenced in a study of T cell changes during pregnancy in multiple sclerosis. Sequencing was performed with immunoSEQ multiplex PCR; in TCRdb, only in-frame clones are kept and a portion is missing. The repertoire holds about 40,000 clones, with 85% to 95% as singletons. The sequencing here drew on CD4+ T cells from peripheral blood mononuclear cells, taken in the first trimester of pregnancy. The receptors were sampled from a female donor with multiple sclerosis, enrolled in a pregnancy study.

This clone appeared a few times. V and J are TRBV7-3 and TRBJ2-1, with 7 bases matching TRBD2. With 4 bases clipped from V and 5 bases from J, the junction kept 17 bases outside the gene matches. This CDR3 spans 18 amino acids. Germline CDR1 is SGHTA and CDR2 is FQGTGA. The chain's CDR3 is CASSSFSGLLGGDNEQFF. For the CDR3, the DNA is TGTGCCAGCAGCTCATTTAGCGGACTCCTTGGGGGGGACAATGAGCAGTTCTTC.

This chain's CDR3 is CASSPRVKNARYTTNTEAFF. The CDR3 DNA reads TGTGCCAGCAGCCCCAGGGTTAAGAATGCCCGTTACACTACGAACACTGAAGCTTTCTTT. The chain couples TRBV2 to TRBJ1-1, with D perhaps matching TRBD1 (5 bases). Germline V gives CDR1 SNHLY, CDR2 FYNNEI. Trimming removed 6 bases at V and 1 base at J, with 30 bases between. The CDR3 length is 20 residues.

The chain recombines TRBV9 with TRBJ2-2; unclear D gene. Trimming pared 3 bases from V and 2 bases from J, leaving 11 bases between. The V gene's germline CDR1 is SGDLS and CDR2 YYNGEE. The CDR3 has 15 residues. CDR3: CASSASNLNTGELFF. DNA of the CDR3: TGTGCCAGCAGCGCTTCCAACCTAAACACCGGGGAGCTGTTTTTT.

V is TRBV28 and J is TRBJ2-1, with 13 bases identical to TRBD2. CDR1 and CDR2 from the germline V gene are MDHEN and SYDVKM. This CDR3 spans 17 amino acids. V gave up 6 bases and J gave up 1 base; unmatched junction bases: 6. Here the CDR3 reads CASSPLGLAGSYNEQFF. CDR3 nucleotides: TGTGCCAGCAGCCCCCTGGGACTAGCGGGATCCTACAATGAGCAGTTCTTC.

The rearrangement uses TRBV7-8 and TRBJ1-1; D unresolved. This CDR3 comprises 15 residues. The V end lost 2 bases, the J end lost 6 bases, and 16 bases lay between the germline ends. CDR1 and CDR2 from the germline V gene are SGHVS and FQNEAQ. This chain's CDR3 is CASSLMSGYGAEAFF. DNA of the CDR3: TGTGCCAGCAGCTTAATGTCGGGATATGGCGCTGAAGCTTTCTTT. Supplemented by reference TRBV7-8 and TRBJ1-1, the full variable domain reads GAGVSQSPRYKVAKRGQDVALRCDPISGHVSLFWYQQALGQGPEFLTYFQNEAQLDKSGLPSDRFFAERPEGSVSTLKIQRTQQEDSAVYLCASSLMSGYGAEAFFGQGTRLTVV.